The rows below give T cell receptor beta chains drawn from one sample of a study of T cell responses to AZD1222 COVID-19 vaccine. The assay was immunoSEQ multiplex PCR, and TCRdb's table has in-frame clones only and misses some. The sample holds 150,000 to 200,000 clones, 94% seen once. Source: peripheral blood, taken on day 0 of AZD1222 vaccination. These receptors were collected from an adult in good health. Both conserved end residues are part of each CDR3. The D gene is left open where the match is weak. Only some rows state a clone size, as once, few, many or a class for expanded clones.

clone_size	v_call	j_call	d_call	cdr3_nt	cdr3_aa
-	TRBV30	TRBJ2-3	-	TGTGCCTGGAGTGTACTGAATACGCAGTATTTT	CAWSVLNTQYF
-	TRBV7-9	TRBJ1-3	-	TGTGCCAGCAGCTTAGACACGGGACACTTAAACACCATATATTTT	CASSLDTGHLNTIYF
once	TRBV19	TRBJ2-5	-	TGTGCCAGTAGTATTTCAAGGGACCACCGGGAGACCCAGTACTTC	CASSISRDHRETQYF
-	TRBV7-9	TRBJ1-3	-	TGTGCCAGCAGCTTAGGGGGACCGTATCGGGACACCATATATTTT	CASSLGGPYRDTIYF
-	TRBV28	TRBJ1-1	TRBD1	TGTGCCAGCAGTTTACGGACAGGATCTTATGGAGGAACTGAAGCTTTCTTT	CASSLRTGSYGGTEAFF
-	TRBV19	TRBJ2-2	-	TGTGCCAGTAGTATATTCAGTAACACCGGGGAGCTGTTTTTT	CASSIFSNTGELFF
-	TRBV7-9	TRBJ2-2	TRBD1	TGTGCCAGCAGCCTAGGGACAGGCCCGAACACCGGGGAGCTGTTTTTT	CASSLGTGPNTGELFF
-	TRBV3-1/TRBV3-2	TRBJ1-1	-	TGTGCCAGCAGCCTCGGCGTACGGACTGAAGCTTTCTTT	CASSLGVRTEAFF
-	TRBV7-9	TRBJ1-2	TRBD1	TGTGCCAGCAGTGGGACAGCTGAGAATAACTATGGCTACACCTTC	CASSGTAENNYGYTF
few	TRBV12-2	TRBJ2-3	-	TGTGCAAGTCGCCCCGCGGGGGGTAGCGGTACAGATACGCAGTATTTT	CASRPAGGSGTDTQYF
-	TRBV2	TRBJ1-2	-	TGTGCCAGCATTACCGACTATGGCTACACCTTC	CASITDYGYTF
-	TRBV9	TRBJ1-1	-	TGTGCCAGCAGCGTATACGGTCGTGACACTGAAGCTTTCTTT	CASSVYGRDTEAFF
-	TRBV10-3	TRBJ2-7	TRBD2	TGTGCCATCAGGCCGGGTGGGGTGATAGCGGGAAAAATCTCCTACGAGCAGTACTTC	CAIRPGGVIAGKISYEQYF
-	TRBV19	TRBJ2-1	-	TGTGCCAGTAGTTTCAGCGGCAATGAGCAGTTCTTC	CASSFSGNEQFF
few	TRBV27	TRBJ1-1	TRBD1	TGTGCCAGCAGTTTGGGACAGGGCGGAACGAACACTGAAGCTTTCTTT	CASSLGQGGTNTEAFF
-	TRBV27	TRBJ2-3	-	TGTGCCAGCAGGTCAAGACCCCCAGATACGCAGTATTTT	CASRSRPPDTQYF
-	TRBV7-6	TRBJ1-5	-	TGTGCCAGCAGCTTAGGAGTCCGGGGAAAGGGGGACCCCCAGCATTTT	CASSLGVRGKGDPQHF
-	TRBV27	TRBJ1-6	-	TGTGCCAGCAGTTCGAGACAGGAGGGTAATTCACCCCTCCACTTT	CASSSRQEGNSPLHF
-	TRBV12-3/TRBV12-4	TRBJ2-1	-	TGTGCCAGCTCTCCAGGTCCCGAGCAGTTCTTC	CASSPGPEQFF
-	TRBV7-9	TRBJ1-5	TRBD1	TGTGCCAGCAGTCGACAGGGCGTAAATCAGCCCCAGCATTTT	CASSRQGVNQPQHF
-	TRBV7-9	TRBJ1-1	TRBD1	TGTGCCAGCAGCTTGAGGACAGGGAGGTACACTGAAGCTTTCTTT	CASSLRTGRYTEAFF
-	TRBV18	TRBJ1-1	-	TGTGCCAGCTCACCGTGGACGGAGGATACTGAAGCTTTCTTT	CASSPWTEDTEAFF
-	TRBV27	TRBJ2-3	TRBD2	TGTGCCAGCAACGGGGAGCGGGAGGGCCTGGGTACGCAGTATTTT	CASNGEREGLGTQYF
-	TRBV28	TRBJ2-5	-	TGTGCCAGCAGTCCCTTATCGGGGACCCAGTACTTC	CASSPLSGTQYF
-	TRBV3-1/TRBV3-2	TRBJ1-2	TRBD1	TGTGCCAGCAGCCAAGGAACAGGGGGCGGCTACACCTTC	CASSQGTGGGYTF
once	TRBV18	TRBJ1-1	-	TGTGCCAGCTCTGACGTCGAAAACACTGAAGCTTTCTTT	CASSDVENTEAFF
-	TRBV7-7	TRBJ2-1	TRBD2	TGTGCCAGCAGCTTAGGGCGTCTAGCGGGGAACAATGAGCAGTTCTTC	CASSLGRLAGNNEQFF
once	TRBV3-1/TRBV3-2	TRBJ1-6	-	TGTGCCAGCAGCCAAGTCGGGCAGGGAGGTTCACCCCTCCACTTT	CASSQVGQGGSPLHF
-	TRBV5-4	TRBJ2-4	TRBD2	TGTGCCAGCAGCTTGGCCGGGACCGGGAGGGTACCGAGAATTCAGTACTTC	CASSLAGTGRVPRIQYF
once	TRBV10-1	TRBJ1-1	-	TGCGCCAGCAGTGAGTCGGGCCACAGGGACACTGAAGCTTTCTTT	CASSESGHRDTEAFF
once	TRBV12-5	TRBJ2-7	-	TGTGCTAGTAGGAGGGACTCGAACTACGAGCAGTACTTC	CASRRDSNYEQYF
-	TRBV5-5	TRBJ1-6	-	TGTGCCAGCAGCTCCGGATTGGGTTCACCCCTCCACTTT	CASSSGLGSPLHF
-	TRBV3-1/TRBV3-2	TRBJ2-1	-	TGTGCCAGCAGCCCCAGTGTCAATGAGCAGTTCTTC	CASSPSVNEQFF
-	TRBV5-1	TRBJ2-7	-	TGCGCCAGCAGCTTGTCGGAGACAGGCTACGAGCAGTACTTC	CASSLSETGYEQYF
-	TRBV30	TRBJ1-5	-	TGTGCCTGGAGCGAGGGTATTGAGCCCCAGCATTTT	CAWSEGIEPQHF
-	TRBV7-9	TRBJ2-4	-	TGTGCCAGCAGCTTAGTACTCGGGCGGGGCCTAATACACATTCAGTACTTC	CASSLVLGRGLIHIQYF
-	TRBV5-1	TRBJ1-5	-	TGCGCCAGCAGCTTGGTGGGGGAGCGAGGGGGTCAGCCCCAGCATTTT	CASSLVGERGGQPQHF
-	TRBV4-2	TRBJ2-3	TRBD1	TGTGCCAGCAGCCAGCCGACAGGGGCGCAGTATTTT	CASSQPTGAQYF
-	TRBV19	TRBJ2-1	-	TGTGCCAGTAGGGGACGCCTGAACAATGAGCAGTTCTTC	CASRGRLNNEQFF
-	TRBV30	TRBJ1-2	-	TGTGCCTGTGTACCCCCCCCCTACACCTTC	CACVPPPYTF
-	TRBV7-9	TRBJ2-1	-	TGTGCCAGCAGCCACATCCTGTACAATGAGCAGTTCTTC	CASSHILYNEQFF
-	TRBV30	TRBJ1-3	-	TGTGCCTGGAGCAGACCGGGGGGGGCTGGAAACACCATATATTTT	CAWSRPGGAGNTIYF
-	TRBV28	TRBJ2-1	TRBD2	TGTGCCAGCAGTGTAGCGGGAGGATACAATGAGCAGTTCTTC	CASSVAGGYNEQFF
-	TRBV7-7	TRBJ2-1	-	TGTGCCAGCAGCTTAGGGCCTTCCCCCTACAATGAGCAGTTCTTC	CASSLGPSPYNEQFF
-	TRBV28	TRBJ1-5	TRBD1	TGTGCCAGCGACAGGGAGAATCAGCCCCAGCATTTT	CASDRENQPQHF
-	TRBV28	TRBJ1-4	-	TGTGCCAGCAGTTTAAGCGGGGTGACTGAAAAACTGTTTTTT	CASSLSGVTEKLFF
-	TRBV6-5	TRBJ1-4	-	TGTGCCAGCGGGGGGGCAGGGGAGGAAAAACTGTTTTTT	CASGGAGEEKLFF
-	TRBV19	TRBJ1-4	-	TGTGCCAGTAGTCCCGACGTTGGGCAGATAAATGAAAAACTGTTTTTT	CASSPDVGQINEKLFF
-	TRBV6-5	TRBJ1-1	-	TGTGCCAGCAGTTACTCCAGACAGGCGAACACTGAAGCTTTCTTT	CASSYSRQANTEAFF